These T cell receptor beta chains were read from a single sample in a study of regulatory T cells in long-lasting Graves disease. TCRdb processed the multiplex PCR reads anew with MiXCR; each CDR3 protein has one entry. Of roughly 500,000 distinct CDR3 sequences listed, under 25% are singletons. Sequenced material: peripheral blood mononuclear cells (PBMCs), taken when the disease was refractory, from a patient treated with antithyroid drugs. The receptor source for this set is a female donor with Graves disease. Each CDR3 is given with its conserved first and last residue. The D gene is left open where the match is weak. Rows may omit the clone size; those that give it use once, few, many or a size class.

d_gene	v_gene	abundance	j_gene	CDR3aa	CDR3nt
TRBD1	TRBV6-1	-	TRBJ2-7	CASSEWRGGTGGF	TGTGCCAGCAGTGAATGGAGGGGGGGGACAGGGGGCTTC
-	TRBV7-2	few	TRBJ2-1	CASHNYNEQFF	TGTGCCAGCCACAACTACAATGAGCAGTTCTTC
-	TRBV24-1	many	TRBJ2-2	CATSETLRTGELFF	TGTGCCACCAGTGAGACCCTTAGGACCGGGGAGCTGTTTTTT
TRBD2	TRBV2	many	TRBJ2-7	CASSFVSGAPYEQYF	TGTGCCAGCAGTTTCGTCAGCGGGGCCCCCTACGAGCAGTACTTC
-	TRBV3-1	-	TRBJ2-7	CASSQSPRGEYEQYF	TGTGCCAGCAGCCAATCGCCGAGAGGGGAATACGAGCAGTACTTC
-	TRBV14	-	TRBJ2-5	CASSQDWGSVSETQYF	TGTGCCAGCAGCCAAGATTGGGGTTCGGTATCAGAGACCCAGTACTTC
-	TRBV20-1	-	TRBJ2-7	CSATRTEASYEQYF	TGCAGTGCTACAAGGACAGAAGCCTCCTACGAGCAGTACTTC
TRBD1	TRBV7-2	many	TRBJ2-2	CASSWDRGLLNTGELFF	TGTGCCAGCAGCTGGGACAGGGGGCTCTTAAACACCGGGGAGCTGTTTTTT
TRBD2	TRBV6-1	-	TRBJ2-7	CASSLIPLRGRVLAGVGAREQYF	TGTGCCAGCAGCCTTATACCACTCCGCGGGCGGGTTCTAGCGGGAGTGGGCGCTCGGGAGCAGTACTTC
-	TRBV20-1	many	TRBJ2-4	CSATPSGAVAKNIQYF	TGCAGTGCTACACCCTCGGGGGCGGTGGCCAAAAACATTCAGTACTTC
-	TRBV29-1	few	TRBJ1-4	CSVELKNNEKLFF	TGCAGCGTCGAATTAAAGAATAATGAAAAACTGTTTTTT
-	TRBV7-2	many	TRBJ2-7	CASSLPVRSGHEQYF	TGTGCCAGCAGCTTGCCTGTCCGCAGCGGCCACGAGCAGTACTTC